This T cell receptor beta chain emerged from a study of cytotoxic CD8 clonotypes in ibrutinib-treated CLL. Overall study context: Researchers reported 11 relapsed/refractory and fewer than 16 treatment-naive patients, 17 to 18 of them IGHV unmutated. An average of 255,043 productive templates and approximately 90,000 productive rearrangements was obtained per sample.

Repertoires were generated with immunoSEQ multiplex PCR, while TCRdb's copy carries only in-frame clones and drops some. Altogether some 350,000 clones are present, 67% being singletons, with the ten largest covering around 6.5%. From cryopreserved PBMCs came approximately 1.9 micrograms of genomic DNA used for TCR beta libraries. V lost 4 bases and J lost 7, with 13 bases in between. The CDR3 runs to 14 residues. CDR1 is SGHVS, CDR2 FNYEAQ, per germline. The sequence derives from a human donor with chronic lymphocytic leukemia. The chain is built from TRBV7-6 and TRBJ2-2; possibly TRBD1 for D (6 bases). Sequenced material: PBMCs, taken after 36 months of ibrutinib treatment. The CDR3 region is CASSSEGGGGELFF. The CDR3 DNA sequence: TGTGCCAGCAGCTCAGAAGGGGGTGGCGGGGAGCTGTTTTTT.